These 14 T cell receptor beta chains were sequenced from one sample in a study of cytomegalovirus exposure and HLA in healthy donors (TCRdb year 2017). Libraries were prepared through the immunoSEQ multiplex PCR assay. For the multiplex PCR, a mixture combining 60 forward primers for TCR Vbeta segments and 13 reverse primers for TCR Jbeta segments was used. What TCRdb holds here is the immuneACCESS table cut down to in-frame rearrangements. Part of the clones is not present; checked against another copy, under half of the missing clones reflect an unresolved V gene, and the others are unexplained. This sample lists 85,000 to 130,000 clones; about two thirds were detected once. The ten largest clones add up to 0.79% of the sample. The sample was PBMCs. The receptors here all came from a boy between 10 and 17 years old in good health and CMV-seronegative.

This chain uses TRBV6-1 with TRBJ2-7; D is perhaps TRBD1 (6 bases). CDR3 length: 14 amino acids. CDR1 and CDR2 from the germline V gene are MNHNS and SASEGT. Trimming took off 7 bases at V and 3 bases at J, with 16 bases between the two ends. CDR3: CASTGQNTFYEQYF. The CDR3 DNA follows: TGTGCCAGCACCGGACAGAACACTTTCTACGAGCAGTACTTC.

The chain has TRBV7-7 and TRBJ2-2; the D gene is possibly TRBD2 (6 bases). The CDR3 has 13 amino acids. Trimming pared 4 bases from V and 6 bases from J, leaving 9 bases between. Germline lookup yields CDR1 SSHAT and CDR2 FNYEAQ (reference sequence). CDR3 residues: CASSSSGAGELFF. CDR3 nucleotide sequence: TGTGCCAGCAGCTCCTCGGGGGCCGGGGAGCTGTTTTTT.

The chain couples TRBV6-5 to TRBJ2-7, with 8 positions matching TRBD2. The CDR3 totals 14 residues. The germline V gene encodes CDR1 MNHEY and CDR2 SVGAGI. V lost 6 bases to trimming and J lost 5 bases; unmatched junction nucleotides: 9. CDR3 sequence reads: CASRRQRESHEQYF. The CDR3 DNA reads TGTGCCAGCAGACGACAGCGGGAGTCCCACGAGCAGTACTTC.

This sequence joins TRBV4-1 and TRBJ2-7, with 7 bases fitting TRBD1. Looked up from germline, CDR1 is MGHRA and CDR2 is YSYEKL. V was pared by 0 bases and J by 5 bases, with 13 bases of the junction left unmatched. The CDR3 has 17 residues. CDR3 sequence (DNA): TGCGCCAGCAGCCAAGAAAGATTAACCGACAGGGTAAACGAGCAGTACTTC. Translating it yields CASSQERLTDRVNEQYF.

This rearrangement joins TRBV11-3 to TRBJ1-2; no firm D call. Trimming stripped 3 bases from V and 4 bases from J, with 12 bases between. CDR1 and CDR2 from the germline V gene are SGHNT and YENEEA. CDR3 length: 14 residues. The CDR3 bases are TGTGCCAGCAGCTTCGGGTACGATCGCTATGGCTACACCTTC. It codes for CASSFGYDRYGYTF.

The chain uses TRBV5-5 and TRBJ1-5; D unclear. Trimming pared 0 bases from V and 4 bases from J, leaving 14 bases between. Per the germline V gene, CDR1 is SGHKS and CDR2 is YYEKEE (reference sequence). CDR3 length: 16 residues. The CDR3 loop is CASSLVPWPFNQPQHF. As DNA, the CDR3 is TGTGCCAGCAGCTTGGTTCCATGGCCGTTTAATCAGCCCCAGCATTTT.

The CDR3 DNA sequence: TGTGCCTTCCCGGTCCCAGGCCGACCTTACGAGCAGTACTTC. Translating gives CAFPVPGRPYEQYF. V and J are TRBV30 and TRBJ2-7; no firm D call. This CDR3 has 14 residues. V was trimmed by 7 bases and J by 4 bases, leaving 20 bases between them. The germline V gene encodes CDR1 GTSNPN and CDR2 SVGIG (reference sequence).

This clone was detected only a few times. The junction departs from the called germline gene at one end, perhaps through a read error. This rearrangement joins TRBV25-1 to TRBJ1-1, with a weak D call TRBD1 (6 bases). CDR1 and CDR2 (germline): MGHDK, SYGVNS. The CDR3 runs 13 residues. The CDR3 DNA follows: TGTGCCAACAGTGAAATGGGGGCGACTGAAGCTTTCTTT. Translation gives CANSEMGATEAFF.

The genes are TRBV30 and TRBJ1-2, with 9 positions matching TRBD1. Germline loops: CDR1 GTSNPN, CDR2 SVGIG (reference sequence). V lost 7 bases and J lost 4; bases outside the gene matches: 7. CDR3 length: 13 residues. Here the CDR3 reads CASSMTGGYGYTF. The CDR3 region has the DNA TGTGCCTCCTCAATGACAGGGGGCTATGGCTACACCTTC. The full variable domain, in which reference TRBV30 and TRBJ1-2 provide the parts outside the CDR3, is SQTIHQWPATLVQPVGSPLSLECTVEGTSNPNLYWYRQAAGRGLQLLFYSVGIGQISSEVPQNLSASRPQDRQFILSSKKLLLSDSGFYLCASSMTGGYGYTFGSGTRLTVV.

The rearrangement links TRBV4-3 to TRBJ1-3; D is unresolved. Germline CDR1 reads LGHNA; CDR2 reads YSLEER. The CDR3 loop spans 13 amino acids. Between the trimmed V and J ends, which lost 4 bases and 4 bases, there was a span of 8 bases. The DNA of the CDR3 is TGCGCCAGCAGCCTCAGGTGGGGAAACACCATATATTTT. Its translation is CASSLRWGNTIYF.

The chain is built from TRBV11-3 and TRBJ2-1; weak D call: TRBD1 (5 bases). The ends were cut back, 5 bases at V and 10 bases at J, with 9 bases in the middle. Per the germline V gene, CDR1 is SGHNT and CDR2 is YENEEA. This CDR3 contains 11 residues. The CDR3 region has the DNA TGTGCCAGCAGCCCGCAGGGAGAGCAGTTCTTC. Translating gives CASSPQGEQFF.

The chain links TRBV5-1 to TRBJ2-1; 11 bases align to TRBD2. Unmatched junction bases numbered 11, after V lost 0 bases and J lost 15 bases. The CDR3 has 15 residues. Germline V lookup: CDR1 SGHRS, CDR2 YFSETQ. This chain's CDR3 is CASSLDSSGGPPWFF. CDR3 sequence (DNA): TGCGCCAGCAGCTTGGATTCTAGCGGGGGGCCCCCTTGGTTCTTC.

The CDR3 region is CASRPTSGRVNEQFF. In DNA, the CDR3 is TGCGCCAGCAGGCCCACTAGCGGGAGGGTAAATGAGCAGTTCTTC. This chain joins TRBV10-2 and TRBJ2-1, with 13 nucleotides matching TRBD2. V lost 6 bases and J lost 7; bases outside the gene matches: 6. The V gene's germline CDR1 is WSHSY and CDR2 SAAADI. The CDR3 runs 15 residues.

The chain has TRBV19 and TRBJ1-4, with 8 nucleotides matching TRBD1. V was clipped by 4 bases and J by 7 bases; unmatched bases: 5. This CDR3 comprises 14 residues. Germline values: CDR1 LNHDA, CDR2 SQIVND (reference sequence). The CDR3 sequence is CASSNRQGSEKLFF. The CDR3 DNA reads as TGTGCCAGTAGTAACCGACAGGGGAGTGAAAAACTGTTTTTT.